A selection of T cell receptor beta chains follows, all from one sample in a study of blood T cell repertoires in COVID-19. The protocol was immunoSEQ multiplex PCR, while the TCRdb copy is restricted to in-frame clones and leaves out a portion. The data contain some 150,000 clones, 80% to 85% of them singletons. Sequences were obtained from PBMCs or T cells enriched from blood (not recorded which). The origin of the receptors is a woman in her fifties or sixties who had been exposed to COVID-19. The CDR3 runs from the conserved cysteine through the conserved F or W. Each record gives: clone size, V gene, J gene, D gene, CDR3 protein, CDR3 DNA. The D gene is left open where the match is weak. Clone size is shown for a subset of rows, as once, few, many or a class of expanded clone.

clone size: once; V gene: TRBV7-9; J gene: TRBJ1-4; D gene: TRBD1; CDR3 protein: CASMDRGSEKLFF; CDR3 DNA: TGTGCCAGCATGGACAGGGGAAGTGAAAAACTGTTTTTT
clone size: -; V gene: TRBV9; J gene: TRBJ2-1; D gene: TRBD2; CDR3 protein: CASSAGTSGRAGDEQFF; CDR3 DNA: TGTGCCAGCAGCGCGGGAACTAGCGGGAGGGCTGGGGATGAGCAGTTCTTC
clone size: -; V gene: TRBV10-3; J gene: TRBJ2-1; D gene: TRBD2; CDR3 protein: CAIGGGPRAGRQLNEQFF; CDR3 DNA: TGTGCCATCGGGGGGGGACCGCGCGCGGGACGGCAGCTCAATGAGCAGTTCTTC
clone size: -; V gene: TRBV7-8; J gene: TRBJ2-7; D gene: -; CDR3 protein: CASSQIQGFSYEQYF; CDR3 DNA: TGTGCCAGCAGCCAAATCCAGGGATTCTCCTACGAGCAGTACTTC
clone size: -; V gene: TRBV28; J gene: TRBJ1-1; D gene: -; CDR3 protein: CALEGSSTEAFF; CDR3 DNA: TGTGCCTTAGAGGGCTCTAGTACTGAAGCTTTCTTT
clone size: -; V gene: TRBV6-5; J gene: TRBJ1-1; D gene: -; CDR3 protein: CASSYSERTEAFF; CDR3 DNA: TGTGCCAGCAGTTACTCGGAGAGGACTGAAGCTTTCTTT
clone size: -; V gene: TRBV12-3/TRBV12-4; J gene: TRBJ1-2; D gene: -; CDR3 protein: CASSRGQFYGYTF; CDR3 DNA: TGTGCCAGCAGTCGCGGACAGTTCTATGGCTACACCTTC
clone size: -; V gene: TRBV19; J gene: TRBJ2-3; D gene: TRBD1; CDR3 protein: CATGSTDTQYF; CDR3 DNA: TGTGCGACAGGGAGCACAGATACGCAGTATTTT
clone size: -; V gene: TRBV28; J gene: TRBJ2-7; D gene: -; CDR3 protein: CASSYGGPGYEQYF; CDR3 DNA: TGTGCCAGCAGTTACGGGGGGCCAGGGTACGAGCAGTACTTC
clone size: -; V gene: TRBV14; J gene: TRBJ2-7; D gene: -; CDR3 protein: CASSQVPSGEQYF; CDR3 DNA: TGTGCCAGCAGCCAAGTTCCCAGTGGCGAGCAGTACTTC
clone size: -; V gene: TRBV19; J gene: TRBJ2-6; D gene: -; CDR3 protein: CASTLGTGANVLTF; CDR3 DNA: TGTGCCAGTACCCTCGGGACTGGGGCCAACGTCCTGACTTTC
clone size: few; V gene: TRBV4-3; J gene: TRBJ2-2; D gene: TRBD2; CDR3 protein: CASSQDWTSGSSGELFF; CDR3 DNA: TGCGCCAGCAGCCAAGACTGGACTAGCGGGAGCTCCGGGGAGCTGTTTTTT
clone size: -; V gene: TRBV30; J gene: TRBJ1-2; D gene: TRBD1; CDR3 protein: CAWNRGQGVNYGYTF; CDR3 DNA: TGTGCCTGGAACAGGGGGCAAGGAGTTAACTATGGCTACACCTTC
clone size: -; V gene: TRBV27; J gene: TRBJ2-7; D gene: -; CDR3 protein: CASRTVQGHEQYF; CDR3 DNA: TGTGCCAGCAGGACAGTTCAAGGGCACGAGCAGTACTTC
clone size: -; V gene: TRBV2; J gene: TRBJ2-3; D gene: TRBD2; CDR3 protein: CASSTTSGRTDTQYF; CDR3 DNA: TGTGCCAGCAGTACTACTAGCGGGAGGACAGATACGCAGTATTTT
clone size: -; V gene: TRBV19; J gene: TRBJ2-7; D gene: -; CDR3 protein: CASSIDERDEQYF; CDR3 DNA: TGTGCCAGTAGTATAGATGAGCGGGACGAGCAGTACTTC
clone size: -; V gene: TRBV19; J gene: TRBJ2-6; D gene: -; CDR3 protein: CASSITPSGANVLTF; CDR3 DNA: TGTGCCAGTAGTATAACACCCTCTGGGGCCAACGTCCTGACTTTC
clone size: once; V gene: TRBV6-5; J gene: TRBJ2-2; D gene: -; CDR3 protein: CASSYSGVVVAGELFF; CDR3 DNA: TGTGCCAGCAGTTACTCGGGAGTAGTAGTGGCCGGGGAGCTGTTTTTT
clone size: -; V gene: TRBV5-1; J gene: TRBJ2-4; D gene: TRBD2; CDR3 protein: CASSWTGGLAKNIQYF; CDR3 DNA: TGCGCCAGCAGCTGGACCGGGGGGTTAGCCAAAAACATTCAGTACTTC
clone size: -; V gene: TRBV24-1; J gene: TRBJ2-3; D gene: -; CDR3 protein: CATRVSTSRDSWTDTQYF; CDR3 DNA: TGTGCCACCCGGGTCTCAACCTCCCGTGATTCTTGGACAGATACGCAGTATTTT
clone size: once; V gene: TRBV18; J gene: TRBJ1-1; D gene: TRBD1; CDR3 protein: CASSPPTGNVNTEAFF; CDR3 DNA: TGTGCCAGCTCACCACCGACAGGGAATGTGAACACTGAAGCTTTCTTT
clone size: -; V gene: TRBV5-1; J gene: TRBJ2-1; D gene: -; CDR3 protein: CASSLKDSYNEQFF; CDR3 DNA: TGCGCCAGCAGCTTAAAAGACAGTTACAATGAGCAGTTCTTC
clone size: once; V gene: TRBV7-9; J gene: TRBJ1-1; D gene: -; CDR3 protein: CASSRGPDSGNTEAFF; CDR3 DNA: TGTGCCAGCAGCCGGGGTCCGGACAGTGGGAACACTGAAGCTTTCTTT
clone size: -; V gene: TRBV19; J gene: TRBJ1-5; D gene: -; CDR3 protein: CASSAGQPQHF; CDR3 DNA: TGTGCCAGTAGTGCCGGTCAGCCCCAGCATTTT
clone size: -; V gene: TRBV19; J gene: TRBJ2-5; D gene: -; CDR3 protein: CASSIQGTETQYF; CDR3 DNA: TGTGCCAGTAGTATCCAGGGGACAGAGACCCAGTACTTC
clone size: -; V gene: TRBV4-1; J gene: TRBJ2-5; D gene: TRBD2; CDR3 protein: CASTRLAEEETQYF; CDR3 DNA: TGCGCCAGCACCCGACTAGCTGAGGAAGAGACCCAGTACTTC
clone size: -; V gene: TRBV6-5; J gene: TRBJ2-7; D gene: TRBD1; CDR3 protein: CASSRQGSYEQYF; CDR3 DNA: TGTGCCAGCAGCAGACAGGGATCCTACGAGCAGTACTTC